The 6 T cell receptor beta chains in this list originate from one sample, sequenced in a study of early T cells in non-severe SARS-CoV-2 infection. TCRdb reprocessed the 5' RACE reads with MiXCR, giving one entry per CDR3 protein. The sample lists some 25,000 distinct CDR3 sequences, about 4.5% occurring once. The sequencing sample was made of whole blood. The receptor source for this set is an adult who was a healthcare worker with PCR-confirmed SARS-CoV-2 infection or an uninfected control (not recorded which).

The gene calls are TRBV7-8 and TRBJ2-1; D is tentatively TRBD1 or TRBD2 (6 bases each). Trimming left V 5 bases short and J 4 bases short, with 12 bases between. The CDR3 runs 14 residues. Per germline, CDR1 SGHVS and CDR2 FQNEAQ. In DNA, the CDR3 is TGTGCCAGCAGCCTGAGGAGGGGGTACAATGAGCAGTTCTTC. Translation gives CASSLRRGYNEQFF.

This clonotype was picked up many times. The chain carries TRBV7-9 and TRBJ1-6; 7 bases align to TRBD1. The CDR3 loop spans 15 amino acids. The junction had 6 bases not matched to a gene; V was cut back by 5 bases and J by 5 bases. The germline CDR1 and CDR2 sequences are SEHNR and FQNEAQ (reference sequence). The CDR3 DNA is TGTGCCAGCAGCGAAACCGGGACAGATAATTCACCCCTCCACTTT. This sequence encodes CASSETGTDNSPLHF.

The chain recombines TRBV5-5 with TRBJ2-1, with 10 bases that match TRBD1. V lost 0 bases to trimming and J lost 6 bases; unmatched junction nucleotides: 3. In germline, CDR1 is SGHKS, CDR2 YYEKEE (reference sequence). This CDR3 is 15 amino acids long. The CDR3 nucleotides are TGTGCCAGCAGCTTGGTGGGACAGGGGACCAATGAGCAGTTCTTC. As protein: CASSLVGQGTNEQFF.

This clonotype was detected only a few times. The chain combines TRBV9 with TRBJ1-6, with no clear D. Trimming took 4 bases from V and 13 from J, leaving 24 bases between them. This CDR3 comprises 16 residues. The germline gives CDR1 SGDLS, CDR2 YYNGEE. CDR3 nucleotide sequence: TGTGCCAGCAGCCGATCTGAGTCAGTGGGGAATGTGCCCCTCCACTTT. Amino acids: CASSRSESVGNVPLHF.

This clonotype was detected ten times or more. The gene calls are TRBV2 and TRBJ2-7; D remains unclear. V was cut by 4 bases and J by 6 bases, with 10 bases left in between. This CDR3 has 12 residues. CDR1 and CDR2 from the germline V gene are SNHLY and FYNNEI. This CDR3 is CASSALALEQYF. The CDR3 nucleotides are TGTGCCAGCAGTGCACTCGCCCTCGAGCAGTACTTC.

In its sample, this clonotype was seen a few times. This sequence joins TRBV5-1 and TRBJ1-1; D unresolved. The ends were cut back, 0 bases at V and 3 bases at J, with 6 bases in the middle. The CDR3 sequence is 13 residues long. CDR1 is SGHRS, CDR2 YFSETQ, per germline. The DNA for the CDR3 is TGCGCCAGCAGCTTGGGGTTGGACACTGAAGCTTTCTTT. Its translation: CASSLGLDTEAFF.